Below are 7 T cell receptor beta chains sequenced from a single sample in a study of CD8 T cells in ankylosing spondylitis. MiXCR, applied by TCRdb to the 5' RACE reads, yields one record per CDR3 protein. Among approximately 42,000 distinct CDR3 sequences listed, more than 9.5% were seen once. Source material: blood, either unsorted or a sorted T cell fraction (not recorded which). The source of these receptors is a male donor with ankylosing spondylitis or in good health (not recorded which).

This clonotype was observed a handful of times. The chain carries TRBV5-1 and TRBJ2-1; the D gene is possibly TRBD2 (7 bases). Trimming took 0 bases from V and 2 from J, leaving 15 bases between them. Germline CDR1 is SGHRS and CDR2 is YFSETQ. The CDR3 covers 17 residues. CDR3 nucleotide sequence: TGCGCCAGCAGCTTGGGTTGGGCGGGGGCGACCTACAATGAGCAGTTCTTC. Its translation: CASSLGWAGATYNEQFF.

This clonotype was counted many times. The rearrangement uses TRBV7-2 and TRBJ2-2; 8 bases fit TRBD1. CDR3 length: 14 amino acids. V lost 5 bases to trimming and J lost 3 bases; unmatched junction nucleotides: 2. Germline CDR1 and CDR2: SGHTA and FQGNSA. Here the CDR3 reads CASSRGQDTGELFF. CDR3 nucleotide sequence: TGTGCCAGCAGCAGGGGACAGGACACCGGGGAGCTGTTTTTT.

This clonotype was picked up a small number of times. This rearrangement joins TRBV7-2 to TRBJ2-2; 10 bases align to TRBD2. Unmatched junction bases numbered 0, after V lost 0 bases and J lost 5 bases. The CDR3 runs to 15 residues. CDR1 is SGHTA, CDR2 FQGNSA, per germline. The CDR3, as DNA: TGTGCCAGCAGCTTAGCGGGACTAGCGACCGGGGAGCTGTTTTTT. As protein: CASSLAGLATGELFF.

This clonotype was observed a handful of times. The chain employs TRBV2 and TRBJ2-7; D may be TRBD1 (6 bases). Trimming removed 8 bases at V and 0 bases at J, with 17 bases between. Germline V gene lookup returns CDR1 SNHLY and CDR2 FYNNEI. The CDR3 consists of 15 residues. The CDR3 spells CASGSGVLISYEQYF. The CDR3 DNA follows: TGTGCCAGCGGGTCAGGGGTATTGATCTCCTACGAGCAGTACTTC.

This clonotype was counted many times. DNA of the CDR3: TGCGCCAGCAGCTTACAGGGTGAACAGCCCCAGCATTTT. Translating gives CASSLQGEQPQHF. The V call is TRBV5-1, the J call TRBJ1-5; the D gene is possibly TRBD1 (6 bases). Trimming pared 2 bases from V and 7 bases from J, leaving 10 bases between. CDR1 is SGHRS and CDR2 is YFSETQ in the germline V gene. The CDR3 has 13 residues.

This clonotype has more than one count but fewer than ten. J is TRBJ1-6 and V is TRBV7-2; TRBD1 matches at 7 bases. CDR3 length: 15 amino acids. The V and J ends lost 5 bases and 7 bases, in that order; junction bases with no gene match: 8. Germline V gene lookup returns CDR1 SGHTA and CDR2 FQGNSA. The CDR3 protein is CASSLEGQWNSPLHF. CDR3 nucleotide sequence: TGTGCCAGCAGCCTCGAGGGACAGTGGAATTCACCCCTCCACTTT.

DNA of the CDR3: TGTGCCAGCAGCCAAGCGGGGGGGACAGATACGCAGTATTTT. It encodes CASSQAGGTDTQYF. The chain couples TRBV3-1 to TRBJ2-3; 8 bases align to TRBD2. V lost 1 base to trimming and J lost 3 bases; unmatched junction nucleotides: 0. The CDR3 is 14 residues long. Per germline, CDR1 LGHDT and CDR2 YNNKEL (reference sequence).